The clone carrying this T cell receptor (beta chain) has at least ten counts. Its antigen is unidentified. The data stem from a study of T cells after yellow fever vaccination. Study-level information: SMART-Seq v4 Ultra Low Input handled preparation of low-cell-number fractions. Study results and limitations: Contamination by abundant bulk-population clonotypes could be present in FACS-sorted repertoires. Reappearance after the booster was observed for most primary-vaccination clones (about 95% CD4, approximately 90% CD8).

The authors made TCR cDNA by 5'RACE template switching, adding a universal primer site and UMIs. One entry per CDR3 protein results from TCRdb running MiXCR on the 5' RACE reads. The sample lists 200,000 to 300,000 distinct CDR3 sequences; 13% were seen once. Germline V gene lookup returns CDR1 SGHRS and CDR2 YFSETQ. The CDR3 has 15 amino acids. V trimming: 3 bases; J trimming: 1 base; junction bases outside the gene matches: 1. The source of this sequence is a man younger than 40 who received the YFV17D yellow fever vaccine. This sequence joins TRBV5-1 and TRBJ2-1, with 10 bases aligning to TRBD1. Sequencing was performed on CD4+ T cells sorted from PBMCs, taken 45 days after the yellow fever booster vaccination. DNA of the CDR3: TGCGCCAGCAGCTGGGGACAGGGGTCCTACAATGAGCAGTTCTTC. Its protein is CASSWGQGSYNEQFF.